The rows below give T cell receptor beta chains drawn from one sample of a study of OX40 agonist ivuxolimab in advanced cancers. TCRdb's copy holds only in-frame clones and misses some; the assay was immunoSEQ multiplex PCR. Among about 69,000 clones listed, around 91% were seen once. Sequenced here: CD4+ or CD8+ T cells sorted from blood, sampled in a trial of the OX40 agonist ivuxolimab. The receptors stem from an adult with an advanced solid tumor such as melanoma, head and neck, liver or kidney cancer. Both conserved end residues are part of each CDR3. A D gene is named only where the DNA matches it firmly. Some rows mark clone size as missing; the rest say once, few, many or name a class of expanded clone.

j_call v_call clone_size d_call cdr3_aa cdr3_nt
TRBJ1-1 TRBV5-6 once - CASSLGNGGLGAFF TGTGCCAGCAGCTTGGGTAACGGGGGCTTAGGGGCTTTCTTT
TRBJ2-7 TRBV5-6 - - CASSLTGRPYEQYF TGTGCCAGCAGCTTGACCGGACGCCCCTACGAGCAGTACTTC
TRBJ2-1 TRBV7-9 - TRBD2 CASSIAGVVNEQFF TGTGCCAGCAGCATAGCGGGAGTGGTAAATGAGCAGTTCTTC
TRBJ2-7 TRBV4-2 - TRBD2 CASSPIGKRDYEQYF TGTGCCAGCAGCCCCATAGGGAAGCGGGACTACGAGCAGTACTTC
TRBJ2-3 TRBV27 - - CASTRWGATDRDTQYF TGTGCCAGTACTCGTTGGGGTGCGACAGACAGGGATACGCAGTATTTT
TRBJ1-5 TRBV7-2 - TRBD1 CASSLVGGGDQPQHF TGTGCCAGCAGCTTAGTTGGAGGGGGCGATCAGCCCCAGCATTTT
TRBJ2-2 TRBV29-1 - - CSLRGDQTGELFF TGCAGCCTCAGGGGGGATCAAACCGGGGAGCTGTTTTTT
TRBJ2-3 TRBV19 - - CASSNLGHSTDTQYF TGTGCCAGTAGCAACTTGGGACACAGCACAGATACGCAGTATTTT
TRBJ1-5 TRBV28 - - CASSFDSNQPQHF TGTGCCAGCAGTTTCGATAGCAATCAGCCCCAGCATTTT
TRBJ2-7 TRBV19 - - CASGTPYEQYF TGTGCCAGCGGGACTCCCTACGAGCAGTACTTC
TRBJ2-7 TRBV20-1 - - CSASQWNEQYF TGCAGTGCTAGCCAGTGGAACGAGCAGTACTTC
TRBJ2-1 TRBV7-6 - TRBD2 CASSQAPTGLADNEQFF TGTGCCAGCAGCCAAGCCCCTACCGGACTAGCAGACAATGAGCAGTTCTTC
TRBJ2-2 TRBV2 few TRBD2 CASSARGGTNTGELFF TGTGCCAGCAGCGCCCGGGGGGGAACGAACACCGGGGAGCTGTTTTTT
TRBJ2-5 TRBV11-2 - - CASSSRETQYF TGTGCCAGCAGCTCAAGGGAGACCCAGTACTTC
TRBJ2-7 TRBV13 - - CASRDQRQHYEQYF TGTGCCAGCAGAGACCAGAGACAGCACTACGAGCAGTACTTC
TRBJ2-4 TRBV7-7 - TRBD2 CASSDRTSPKNIQYF TGTGCTAGCAGCGACCGGACTAGTCCCAAAAACATTCAGTACTTC
TRBJ2-7 TRBV7-2 - TRBD2 CASSLAGLAEIYEQYF TGTGCCAGCAGCTTAGCGGGGCTAGCGGAAATATACGAGCAGTACTTC
TRBJ2-7 TRBV6-4 - TRBD2 CASSDSRNCGSSYEQYF TGTGCCAGCAGTGACTCGAGAAATTGCGGGAGTTCCTACGAGCAGTACTTC
TRBJ1-3 TRBV2 - - CASILGSSGNTIYF TGTGCCAGCATACTCGGGAGCTCTGGAAACACCATATATTTT
TRBJ1-2 TRBV9 - - CASSSGRNYGYTF TGTGCCAGCAGCTCGGGACGGAACTATGGCTACACCTTC
TRBJ2-1 TRBV14 - - CASSQTWYEQFF TGTGCCAGCAGCCAAACTTGGTATGAGCAGTTCTTC